This note documents a single TCR beta chain sequence. Germline CDR1 is LGHNA and CDR2 is YSLEER. Trimming cost V 0 bases and J 2 bases, with 11 bases left between them. CDR3 length equals 15 residues. This entry comes from a study of T cell changes during pregnancy in multiple sclerosis. Some clones are missing from TCRdb's copy, which holds only in-frame ones; the method was immunoSEQ multiplex PCR. The table records roughly 46,000 clones, about 94% of them present only once. This clonotype was obtained from a female donor with multiple sclerosis, enrolled in a pregnancy study. The input for sequencing was CD8+ T cells from peripheral blood mononuclear cells, taken in the first trimester of pregnancy. The chain couples TRBV4-3 to TRBJ2-7, with D maybe TRBD2 (5 bases). The CDR3 reads CASSQDLTTAYEQYF. In nucleotides, the CDR3 is TGCGCCAGCAGCCAAGACCTGACTACCGCCTACGAGCAGTACTTC.